One TCR beta chain is described in this entry. This clonotype was counted many times. The antigen it binds to is not known. Per-nucleotide qualities are absent, and no much larger clonotype sits a single base away. The data were obtained in a study of T-cell reconstitution after alpha-beta-depleted transplantation in children (dated by TCRdb to the mid-2010s). Broadly, across the study: T-cell immune reconstitution after TCRalphabeta/CD19-depleted allogeneic hematopoietic cell transplantation in children was quantitatively tracked in the study by means of TCR repertoire profiling.

The method behind the library was PCR. Instrument used: Illumina HiSeq 2500. Molecular barcoding was employed in the preparation of TCR libraries, with unique molecular identifiers being used to normalize TCRbeta repertoire quantification. The raw public data were reprocessed by TCRdb itself: fastp quality trimming at Q25, MiXCR clonotype calling, in-frame beta chains only. Under each unique CDR3 protein, matching rows form one entry showing the most common genes and DNA. This sample gives some 300,000 distinct CDR3 sequences in total; roughly 7.8% of them show up just once. The ten largest account for approximately 9.1% of the sample. From V the trimming removes 11 bases and from J it removes 3 bases, while the gene matches leave 12 bases of the junction unaccounted for. The CDR3 measures 14 amino acids from cysteine to valine. The retained sequence is limited to the CDR3, 42 bases, with the frame set at the first base. Taken from the germline V gene, the CDR1 and CDR2 loops are KGHDR and SFDVKD.

What the treatment or condition label conveys for this sample: allogeneic hematopoietic cell transplantation with graft depleted of TCRalphabeta T cells and CD19 B cells. TCRalphabeta/CD19-depleted allogeneic hematopoietic cell grafts were given to the transplant recipients, all of whom were children. The paper's findings and limits, for the study overall: The apparently early alphabetaT-cell count recovery about two months after transplant was reportedly dependent on only several hundred rapidly expanded clones derived from non-depleted graft cells. In some patients, the high TCRbeta diversity seen at day 60 was put down to recipient T cells and intrathymic progenitors that had survived conditioning. Hyperexpanded clone frequencies declined over subsequent months; after one year, T-cell counts and TCRbeta diversity were mostly attributed to newly produced T cells.

This clonotype was obtained from a female patient between 2 and 15 years old who had a stem cell transplant for Fanconi anemia, so the T cells may come from the graft donor. The sample consisted of peripheral blood, taken 360 days after TCRalphabeta/CD19-depleted stem cell transplant. The chain is made from TRBV24-1 and TRBJ2-7, and 7 bases in between align with TRBD1. The DNA sequence is as follows: TGTGCCAGTCGGGCGACAGGGAGTATCTACGAGCAGTACGTC. This yields the protein CASRATGSIYEQYV.